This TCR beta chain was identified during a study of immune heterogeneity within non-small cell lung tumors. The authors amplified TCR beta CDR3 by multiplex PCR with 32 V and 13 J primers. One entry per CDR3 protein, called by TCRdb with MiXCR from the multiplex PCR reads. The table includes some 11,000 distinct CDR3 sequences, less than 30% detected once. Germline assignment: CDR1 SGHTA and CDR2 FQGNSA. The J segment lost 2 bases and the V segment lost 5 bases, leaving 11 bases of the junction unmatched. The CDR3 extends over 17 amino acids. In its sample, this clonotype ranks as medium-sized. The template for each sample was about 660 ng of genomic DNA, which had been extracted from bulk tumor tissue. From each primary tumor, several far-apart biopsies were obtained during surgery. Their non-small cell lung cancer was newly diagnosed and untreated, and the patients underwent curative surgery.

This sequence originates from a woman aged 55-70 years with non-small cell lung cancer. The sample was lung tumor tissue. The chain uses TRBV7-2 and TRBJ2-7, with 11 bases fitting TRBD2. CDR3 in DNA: TGTGCCAGCAGCAAAAAGACGGCTAGCGGGAGGACCTACGAGCAGTACTTC. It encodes CASSKKTASGRTYEQYF. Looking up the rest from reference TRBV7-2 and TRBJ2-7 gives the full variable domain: GAGVSQSPSNKVTEKGKDVELRCDPISGHTALYWYRQSLGQGLEFLIYFQGNSAPDKSGLPSDRFSAERTGGSVSTLTIQRTQQEDSAVYLCASSKKTASGRTYEQYFGPGTRLTVT.